A selection of T cell receptor beta chains follows, all from one sample in a study of PD-L1 blockade in urothelial cancer. TCRdb keeps only in-frame clones here, not all; method: immunoSEQ multiplex PCR. This sample has just under 50,000 clones, with around 80% found just once. The sample was PBMCs, taken around atezolizumab (anti-PD-L1) treatment. All receptors come from a man aged 70-80 years with urothelial cancer. Both conserved end residues are trimmed from each CDR3.

J gene: TRBJ2-7; CDR3 length: 14; V gene: TRBV4-1; CDR3 protein: ASSQEGLAVPGEQY
J gene: TRBJ2-5; CDR3 length: 13; V gene: TRBV5-1; CDR3 protein: ASSRLAGGTETQY
J gene: TRBJ1-3; CDR3 length: 12; V gene: TRBV2; CDR3 protein: ASSDRGSGNTIY
J gene: TRBJ2-1; CDR3 length: 12; V gene: TRBV7-6; CDR3 protein: ASTFGPGGNEQF
J gene: TRBJ1-1; CDR3 length: 12; V gene: TRBV5-1; CDR3 protein: ASSRGQGDTEAF
J gene: TRBJ2-1; CDR3 length: 12; V gene: TRBV18; CDR3 protein: ASSPLAVPGEQF
J gene: TRBJ1-1; CDR3 length: 12; V gene: TRBV7-9; CDR3 protein: ASSLATGGTEAF
J gene: TRBJ1-2; CDR3 length: 11; V gene: TRBV5-1; CDR3 protein: ASSFKQGDGYT
J gene: TRBJ2-4; CDR3 length: 13; V gene: TRBV4-3; CDR3 protein: ASSQAGGAIDIQY
J gene: TRBJ2-7; CDR3 length: 12; V gene: TRBV5-1; CDR3 protein: ASSPGQGAYEQY
J gene: TRBJ2-7; CDR3 length: 10; V gene: TRBV29-1; CDR3 protein: SAGTGLGEQY
J gene: TRBJ1-1; CDR3 length: 12; V gene: TRBV19; CDR3 protein: ASSSAGGDTEAF
J gene: TRBJ1-1; CDR3 length: 13; V gene: TRBV7-8; CDR3 protein: ASSLVVEGDTEAF
J gene: TRBJ2-7; CDR3 length: 15; V gene: TRBV28; CDR3 protein: ASRQTSRLAASYEQY
J gene: TRBJ1-4; CDR3 length: 12; V gene: TRBV19; CDR3 protein: ASSIRGSNEKLF
J gene: TRBJ2-3; CDR3 length: 15; V gene: TRBV9; CDR3 protein: ASRKSPGGGAGDTQY
J gene: TRBJ2-5; CDR3 length: 12; V gene: TRBV7-2; CDR3 protein: ASSAAGGPETQY
J gene: TRBJ1-6; CDR3 length: 12; V gene: TRBV6-1; CDR3 protein: ASAPGLSNSPLH
J gene: TRBJ2-1; CDR3 length: 14; V gene: TRBV5-1; CDR3 protein: ASSDPGLAGEYEQF
J gene: TRBJ2-1; CDR3 length: 14; V gene: TRBV19; CDR3 protein: ASRGVGLAGGGEQF
J gene: TRBJ2-7; CDR3 length: 16; V gene: TRBV5-1; CDR3 protein: ASSWTGSAGRPPDEQY
J gene: TRBJ1-1; CDR3 length: 10; V gene: TRBV7-2; CDR3 protein: ASSLVGTIAF
J gene: TRBJ1-6; CDR3 length: 13; V gene: TRBV6-6; CDR3 protein: ASSRTGASYSPLH
J gene: TRBJ2-7; CDR3 length: 13; V gene: TRBV5-5; CDR3 protein: ASSPGLAGVSEQY
J gene: TRBJ2-3; CDR3 length: 13; V gene: TRBV28; CDR3 protein: ASSWDDREADTQY
J gene: TRBJ2-2; CDR3 length: 11; V gene: TRBV5-4; CDR3 protein: ASSLDGTGELF
J gene: TRBJ1-4; CDR3 length: 13; V gene: TRBV5-1; CDR3 protein: ASSLGPSTNEKLF
J gene: TRBJ2-7; CDR3 length: 11; V gene: TRBV2; CDR3 protein: ASSRQGPSEQY
J gene: TRBJ2-1; CDR3 length: 13; V gene: TRBV7-3; CDR3 protein: ASSLTLISGGEQF
J gene: TRBJ2-2; CDR3 length: 11; V gene: TRBV11-3; CDR3 protein: ASSLVVTGELF
J gene: TRBJ2-2; CDR3 length: 11; V gene: TRBV19; CDR3 protein: ASSGDYTGELF
J gene: TRBJ2-7; CDR3 length: 10; V gene: TRBV14; CDR3 protein: ASSQGLAGKY
J gene: TRBJ2-1; CDR3 length: 11; V gene: TRBV5-6; CDR3 protein: ASSRTGFNEQF
J gene: TRBJ2-5; CDR3 length: 13; V gene: TRBV27; CDR3 protein: ASSQYRGWGETQY
J gene: TRBJ2-2; CDR3 length: 13; V gene: TRBV6-5; CDR3 protein: ASSPGGLGTGELF
J gene: TRBJ2-3; CDR3 length: 14; V gene: TRBV4-3; CDR3 protein: ASSQGTRGPRDTQY
J gene: TRBJ1-1; CDR3 length: 12; V gene: TRBV9; CDR3 protein: ASSRTGSNTEAF
J gene: TRBJ2-2; CDR3 length: 16; V gene: TRBV5-4; CDR3 protein: ASSFGLAGGPGGGELF
J gene: TRBJ1-1; CDR3 length: 12; V gene: TRBV19; CDR3 protein: ASKRDRGPTEAF
J gene: TRBJ2-3; CDR3 length: 13; V gene: TRBV7-2; CDR3 protein: ASSLIGQGVDTQY
J gene: TRBJ2-6; CDR3 length: 11; V gene: TRBV6-1; CDR3 protein: ASNTDWANVLT
J gene: TRBJ2-6; CDR3 length: 15; V gene: TRBV5-8; CDR3 protein: ASSFNRGQAGANVLT
J gene: TRBJ2-7; CDR3 length: 13; V gene: TRBV4-1; CDR3 protein: ASSPSRGTAYEQY
J gene: TRBJ2-3; CDR3 length: 12; V gene: TRBV5-1; CDR3 protein: ASSLQGNTDTQY
J gene: TRBJ1-1; CDR3 length: 11; V gene: TRBV7-9; CDR3 protein: ASSLIVNTEAF
J gene: TRBJ1-1; CDR3 length: 11; V gene: TRBV5-1; CDR3 protein: ASSLSADTEAF
J gene: TRBJ1-4; CDR3 length: 14; V gene: TRBV5-4; CDR3 protein: ASSLRQDSLGEKLF
J gene: TRBJ2-1; CDR3 length: 13; V gene: TRBV7-2; CDR3 protein: ASSLTSGTYNEQF
J gene: TRBJ1-5; CDR3 length: 13; V gene: TRBV28; CDR3 protein: ASSLLQGANQPQH
J gene: TRBJ2-1; CDR3 length: 12; V gene: TRBV2; CDR3 protein: ASMRDTRANEQF
J gene: TRBJ2-7; CDR3 length: 13; V gene: TRBV28; CDR3 protein: ASSFVGQGVYEQY
J gene: TRBJ2-3; CDR3 length: 13; V gene: TRBV12-5; CDR3 protein: ASGLGGGLTDTQY
J gene: TRBJ2-5; CDR3 length: 13; V gene: TRBV19; CDR3 protein: ASSIALQPRETQY
J gene: TRBJ2-2; CDR3 length: 17; V gene: TRBV5-8; CDR3 protein: ASSFASTLAGGYGGELF
J gene: TRBJ2-3; CDR3 length: 12; V gene: TRBV11-3; CDR3 protein: ASSLDGDRDTQY
J gene: TRBJ1-2; CDR3 length: 12; V gene: TRBV7-2; CDR3 protein: ASNPYPQGNGYT
J gene: TRBJ2-3; CDR3 length: 12; V gene: TRBV11-3; CDR3 protein: ASSLDPRESSQY